This paragraph reports one T cell receptor beta chain. Its matching antigen is unknown. The sample comes from a study of CXCR4 blockade with PD-1 therapy in pancreatic cancer. Study results and caveats: Tumor clonality averaged roughly 0.13 versus 0.045 in healthy blood, not predicting survival. Sequencing covered TCRbeta chains only, not alpha chains. Convergent selection by common tumor antigens was suggested by nucleotide rearrangement counts.

These archived tumors were resected from patients never given neoadjuvant therapy beforehand. Profiled with immunoSEQ multiplex PCR; TCRdb holds only in-frame clones, not every one. The sample yields some 5,000 clones, 45% to 60% seen once. After removal of 0 bases from V and 5 bases from J, the junction contained 4 bases not matched to a gene. The CDR3 consists of 15 residues. Germline V lookup: CDR1 SGDLS, CDR2 YYNGEE. V usage is TRBV9 and J usage is TRBJ2-2, with 7 bases aligning to TRBD1. Sequencing used tumor tissue. This sequence was found in a human donor with pancreatic ductal adenocarcinoma. For the CDR3, the DNA is TGTGCCAGCAGCGTAGACGGGACAGAAACCGGGGAGCTGTTTTTT. This gives the protein CASSVDGTETGELFF. The entire variable domain, with the rest obtained from reference TRBV9 and TRBJ2-2, is as follows: DSGVTQTPKHLITATGQRVTLRCSPRSGDLSVYWYQQSLDQGLQFLIQYYNGEERAKGNILERFSAQQFPDLHSELNLSSLELGDSALYFCASSVDGTETGELFFGEGSRLTVL.